This entry features one T cell receptor beta chain sequence. Its specific antigen is unknown. The input lacks base qualities; no much larger clone sits a single base away. The CDR3, cysteine through phenylalanine, is 14 amino acids long. CDR3 DNA is the only sequence kept; it has 42 bases, read in frame from the first base. Based on the germline V gene, the CDR1 and CDR2 sequences are SGDLS and YYNGEE. Trimmed from V: 0 bases; trimmed from J: 4 bases; junction bases lacking a gene match: 4. Library prep was done by the immunoSEQ multiplex PCR assay. The source study handled its data this way. To diagnose cytomegalovirus status from the catalog of TCR beta chain sequences, a statistical classification framework was built. As stored in TCRdb, this immuneACCESS dataset retains in-frame rearrangements with V and J assigned. A fraction of the clones does not appear; measured against another copy, unresolved V genes explain less than half of the discrepancy, and the remainder lacks a known reason. The D gene and trimming were derived from the DNA, and the V and J assignments and clone size from that table. The sample table contains 100,000 to 150,000 clones; only one count was recorded for 89% of them. Around 1.2% of the sample comes from the top ten.

Donors formed part of the validation cohort, which comprised about 130 subjects and was distinct from the first cohort of 690 or so subjects. This sample was included in a study of cytomegalovirus exposure and HLA in healthy donors (dated by TCRdb to between 2016 and 2019). Notes on the research overall: A later analysis indicated that the 90 to 150 validation repertoires were generated on the platform also employed for the roughly 730 repertoires of the first cohort. The aim of the study was to test whether cataloging public T cell receptors could identify signatures of past pathogen exposure. In addition to the first cohort of approximately 650 subjects, a separate validation cohort of some 120 different subjects was used. High-throughput TCR immunosequencing, statistical association of individual TCRs with disease status, and machine learning were combined to predict cytomegalovirus infection status.

What the authors observed across the whole study: A later analysis had no HLA typing for the validation cohort, so co-occurrence there was scored across all 130 or so repertoires. In both the original and validation cohorts, the classifier was reported to diagnose cytomegalovirus status with high specificity and sensitivity. In vitro tests confirmed that three of the cytomegalovirus-associated TCR beta chains recognize cytomegalovirus antigens. A later analysis found that TCRs clustered in the first cohort also tended to co-occur in the roughly 110 validation repertoires, with more than 90% of cluster scores above 0. It was suggested by the authors that the approach could potentially be generalized to other disease states and immunological phenotypes. The study gave a list of under 200 TCR beta chains associated with cytomegalovirus. Most TCR sequences were observed very rarely across donors, whereas some public TCRs were present in many individuals.

What was sequenced was PBMCs. The source of this sequence is a woman aged 18-29 years in good health and CMV-seronegative. The chain is encoded by TRBV9 joined to TRBJ2-7; TRBD2 fits 7 bases in the junction. For the CDR3, the sequence is CASSVGLAVYEQYF. The nucleotides are TGTGCCAGCAGCGTAGGCCTAGCGGTTTACGAGCAGTACTTC.